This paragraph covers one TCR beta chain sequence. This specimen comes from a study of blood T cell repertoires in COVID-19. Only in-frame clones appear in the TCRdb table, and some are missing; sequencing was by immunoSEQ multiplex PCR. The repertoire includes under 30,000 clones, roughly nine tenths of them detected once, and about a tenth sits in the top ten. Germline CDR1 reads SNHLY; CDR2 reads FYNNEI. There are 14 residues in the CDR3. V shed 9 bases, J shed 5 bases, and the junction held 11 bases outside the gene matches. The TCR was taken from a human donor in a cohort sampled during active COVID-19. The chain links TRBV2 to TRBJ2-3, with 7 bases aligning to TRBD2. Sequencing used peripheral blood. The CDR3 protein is CARDSGWEGDTQYF. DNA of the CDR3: TGTGCCAGAGATAGCGGATGGGAGGGAGATACGCAGTATTTT.